This TCR beta chain came from a study of blood T cells in healthy people across ages. Broader study findings: Possibly confounding the expanded clonotype changes was the fact that donor CMV status was unknown. PBMC samples, being unsorted, prevented any conclusive comparison of naive and antigen-experienced cells. Naive T cell percentage and TCR beta diversity correlated strongly.

This clonotype came up a few times. Its antigen is not identified. Primed by a sample-barcoded 5' primer and a J-beta primer mix, a second PCR proceeded for 7 to 11 cycles. Each CDR3 protein gets one entry after TCRdb re-called the 5' RACE reads with MiXCR. Of hundreds of thousands of distinct CDR3 sequences listed, roughly half are singletons. V was trimmed by 5 bases and J by 4 bases, leaving 17 bases between them. This CDR3 is built from 15 residues. CDR1 is SEHNR, CDR2 FQNEAQ, per germline (reference sequence). The source of this sequence is a man between 60 and 70 years old in good health. The V gene is TRBV7-9, the J gene TRBJ1-2, with a weak D call TRBD1 (6 bases). Sequences were obtained from blood. The CDR3 region is CASSPGTWARYGYTF. The CDR3 DNA reads as TGTGCCAGCAGCCCCGGGACATGGGCCCGCTATGGCTACACCTTC.